This record looks at one TCR beta chain sequence and its context. Its target is unknown. Clones were sequenced by immunoSEQ multiplex PCR, and TCRdb holds only the in-frame ones, with some missing. Here the sample spans 140,000 to 150,000 clones, approximately 93% being singletons. The V and J ends lost 5 bases and 0 bases respectively, with 16 bases between them. Germline V lookup: CDR1 SGHVS, CDR2 FQNEAQ. CDR3 length equals 16 residues. These data belong to a study of cytomegalovirus exposure and HLA in healthy donors. Broader study findings: Among TCR beta chains, those listed as cytomegalovirus-associated numbered about 160. Reportedly, cytomegalovirus status was diagnosed with high sensitivity and specificity. Rarity marked most TCR sequences, yet some public TCRs occurred in many donors.

This receptor was taken from a man between 18 and 35 years old in good health and CMV-seronegative. The sample consisted of PBMCs. The rearrangement links TRBV7-8 to TRBJ1-2, with a tentative D call TRBD1 (5 bases). This CDR3 is CASSRNPARANYGYTF. The CDR3, as DNA: TGTGCCAGCAGCCGCAACCCGGCCAGGGCTAACTATGGCTACACCTTC.